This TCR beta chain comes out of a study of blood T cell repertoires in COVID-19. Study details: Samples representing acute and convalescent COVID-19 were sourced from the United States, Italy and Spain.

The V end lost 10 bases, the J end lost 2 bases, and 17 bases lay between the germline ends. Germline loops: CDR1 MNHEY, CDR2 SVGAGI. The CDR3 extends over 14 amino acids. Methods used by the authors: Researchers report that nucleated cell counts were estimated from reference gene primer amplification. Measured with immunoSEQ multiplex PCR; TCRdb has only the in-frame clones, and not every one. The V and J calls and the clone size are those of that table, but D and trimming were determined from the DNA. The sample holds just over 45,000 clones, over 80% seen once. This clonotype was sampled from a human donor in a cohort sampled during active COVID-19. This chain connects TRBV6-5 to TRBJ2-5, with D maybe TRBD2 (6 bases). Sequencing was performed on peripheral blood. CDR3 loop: CATLAELWQETQYF. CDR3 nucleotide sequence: TGTGCCACCTTAGCGGAGTTGTGGCAAGAGACCCAGTACTTC.